This T cell receptor beta chain derives from a study of breast tumors, draining lymph nodes, adjacent tissues (TCRdb year 2016). Study-level background: Breast cancer patients provided tumor, adjacent nontumor tissue and axillary lymph nodes, and the study compared the TCR beta repertoires across these three sources. In human breast cancer, the study set out to assess how tumor, surrounding tissue and draining lymph node repertoires relate to one another and whether T cells might be exchanged between them.

Lymph node samples were obtained from the axillary draining lymph nodes of breast cancer patients. TCRdb shows the sequencer as Illumina HiSeq 2000. TCR beta chain libraries were generated through multiplex PCR amplification. The amplified TCR beta chain products were analyzed by high-throughput sequencing. The raw public data were reprocessed by TCRdb itself: fastp quality trimming at Q25, MiXCR clonotype calling, in-frame beta chains only. When rows share a CDR3 protein, they turn into one entry using the most common DNA and genes. This sample holds under 350,000 distinct CDR3 sequences; around 30% were observed only once. More than 1% of the sample goes to the ten largest clones. In regard to this clonotype: It has no known antigen specificity. A read error may be the cause here, since a much bigger clone is one base away.

Results the study describes overall, beyond this receptor: Tumors showed preferential V and J gene usage, and their T-cell repertoire diversity fell below that of lymph nodes yet above that of nontumor tissue. The conclusion that tumor T cells originate in lymph nodes was presented as consistent with a hypothesis rather than as directly demonstrated. Tumor and nontumor tissue repertoires were found to be significantly more similar in luminal-like than in basal-like breast cancer. The data were considered consistent with the idea that most tumor T cells come from the lymph node and then expand in tumor tissue.

Trimming takes 3 bases off V and 5 bases off J; junction bases not matched to a gene: 6. Its CDR3 holds 15 amino acids, cysteine through phenylalanine. Solely the CDR3 DNA is kept, with 45 bases framed from the first base. CDR1 is given as SGHNT and CDR2 as YYREEE, both from the germline V gene (reference sequence). The sequenced sample consisted of axillary lymph node tissue. The chain is encoded by TRBV5-4 joined to TRBJ2-2, with TRBD1 identical over 8 junction bases. The source is a female donor with breast cancer. Some clones in this sample may be carry-over from other donors' samples. Here is the DNA: TGTGCCAGCAGCTCGGACAGGGCCCGGACCGGGGAGCTGTTTTTT. This sequence encodes CASSSDRARTGELFF. With the rest looked up from the reference TRBV5-4 and TRBJ2-2 genes rather than sequenced, the full variable domain is ETGVTQSPTHLIKTRGQQVTLRCSSQSGHNTVSWYQQALGQGPQFIFQYYREEENGRGNFPPRFSGLQFPNYSSELNVNALELDDSALYLCASSSDRARTGELFFGEGSRLTVL.